This T cell receptor (beta chain) was documented in a study of T cell repertoires in aging, cancer and after chemotherapy. Study-wide context: Six age groups, ranging from 30 or younger to 70 or older, included the donors.

TCR beta rearrangements were amplified from peripheral blood genomic DNA. Study-wide findings and caveats: Rebound thymic output was suggested by rising median generation probability during chemotherapy in each cancer cohort.

About this clonotype: Its specificity is not known.

Rearranged V-D-J TRB sequences were amplified with a mixed TRB-A/B primer pool. Each CDR3 protein is one row after TCRdb ran MiXCR on the multiplex PCR reads. This sample carries 3,300 or so distinct CDR3 sequences, more than 30% of them seen once, and the ten largest clones take under 50%. Input material: blood. The receptor's source is a human donor in good health.

CDR3 sequence (DNA): TGTGCCACCAGCAGAGGTGGGGGCACCGTAGTCCCCCTCCACTTT. Residues: CATSRGGGTVVPLHF. This sequence joins TRBV15 and TRBJ1-6; a weak D match, TRBD1 (6 bases). The CDR3 consists of 15 residues. Germline assignment: CDR1 LNHNV and CDR2 YYDKDF (reference sequence). V shed 1 base and J shed 13 bases, with 17 bases lying between them.